The 27 T cell receptor beta chains presented below share a single source sample, sequenced in a study of T-cell reconstitution after alpha-beta-depleted transplantation in children. For TCRbeta, the library was prepared with unique molecular identifiers. MiXCR was run by TCRdb on the PCR reads, yielding one entry per CDR3 protein. This sample yields approximately 630,000 distinct CDR3 sequences, of which around 13% are seen a single time; around 0.76% belongs to the top ten. Sequenced material: PBMCs, taken before TCRalphabeta/CD19-depleted stem cell transplant. The receptors originated from a girl aged 2 to 9 with congenital amegakaryocytic thrombocytopenia, due to receive a stem cell transplant.

This clonotype was observed a handful of times. The V and J genes are TRBV5-1 and TRBJ2-1, with 7 bases lining up with TRBD2. The germline V gene has CDR1 SGHRS and CDR2 YFSETQ. Trimming took 7 bases from V and 3 from J; bases not matched to a gene: 13. The length of the CDR3 is 16 residues. Here the CDR3 DNA reads TGCGCCAGCCGCCCCCGGGGGGATAGCTTCTACAATGAGCAGTTCTTC. Translated, it gives CASRPRGDSFYNEQFF.

The rearrangement joins TRBV28 to TRBJ2-7; TRBD2 might be the D (5 bases). The CDR3 has 15 residues. CDR1 MDHEN and CDR2 SYDVKM come from the germline V gene. Trimming removed 2 bases at V and 6 bases at J, with 17 bases between. The CDR3: CASSLVASRVSEQYF. CDR3 DNA: TGTGCCAGCAGTTTAGTGGCTAGCCGTGTATCCGAGCAGTACTTC.

On this clonotype: An end of the junction differs from the germline gene, which may be a read error. This chain connects TRBV7-2 to TRBJ2-6; 9 nucleotides align to TRBD1. CDR3 length equals 15 residues. Germline V CDR1 and CDR2: SGHTA, FQGNSA. The CDR3 is CASSLDDRGVNVLTF. The CDR3 nucleotides are TGTGCCAGCAGCTTAGACGACAGGGGGGTCAACGTCCTGACTTTC.

This clonotype was recorded at least ten times. The J gene is TRBJ2-1, the V gene TRBV10-3; D not resolved. Deletions cut 11 bases from V and 10 bases from J, with 18 bases between. The CDR3 sequence is 12 residues long. The germline V gene has CDR1 ENHRY and CDR2 SYGVKD. The CDR3 DNA reads as TGTGCCTCCCATGGACCTGAAACGGAGCAGTTCTTC. Amino acids: CASHGPETEQFF.

The rearrangement uses TRBV18 and TRBJ2-1; D remains unclear. The CDR3 is 12 residues long. The V end was cut by 3 bases, the J end by 8 bases, with 8 bases between. CDR1 KGHSH and CDR2 LQKENI come from the germline V gene. The CDR3 region has the DNA TGTGCCAGCTCACCCTTAACAGATGAGCAGTTCTTC. Residues: CASSPLTDEQFF. The whole variable domain, remainder taken from reference TRBV18 and TRBJ2-1, is NAGVMQNPRHLVRRRGQEARLRCSPMKGHSHVYWYRQLPEEGLKFMVYLQKENIIDESGMPKERFSAEFPKEGPSILRIQQVVRGDSAAYFCASSPLTDEQFFGPGTRLTVL.

This chain connects TRBV29-1 to TRBJ2-1; D possibly corresponds to TRBD1 (5 bases). This CDR3 spans 12 amino acids. Germline V gene lookup returns CDR1 SQVTM and CDR2 ANQGSEA. V shed 6 bases and J shed 6 bases, with 12 bases lying between them. The CDR3: CSVELDSNEQFF. In nucleotides, the CDR3 is TGCAGCGTAGAGCTTGACAGCAATGAGCAGTTCTTC.

This clonotype has only one observation. V is TRBV3-1 and J is TRBJ2-1; TRBD1 is a possible D gene (5 bases). V dropped 11 bases and J dropped 0 bases, with 23 bases sitting between them. The CDR3 sequence is 17 residues long. CDR1 and CDR2 (germline): LGHDT, YNNKEL (reference sequence). The CDR3 protein is CASSQYATASSYNEQFF. The CDR3 DNA is TGTGCCTCCAGCCAATATGCGACAGCGAGCTCCTACAATGAGCAGTTCTTC.

The gene calls are TRBV7-2 and TRBJ2-5; no firm D call. The CDR3 spans 15 residues. CDR1 and CDR2 from the germline V gene are SGHTA and FQGNSA. Trimming cost V 3 bases and J 5 bases, with 16 bases left between them. CDR3: CASSLDAGSSETQYF. CDR3 bases: TGTGCCAGCAGCTTGGATGCTGGTAGCTCGGAGACCCAGTACTTC.

This clonotype was observed a few times. The CDR3 loop reads CAISAGTSGKTGELFF. The CDR3 bases are TGTGCCATCAGCGCCGGGACTAGCGGTAAAACCGGGGAGCTGTTTTTT. This chain connects TRBV10-3 to TRBJ2-2; 11 bases map to TRBD2. Trimming cost V 6 bases and J 5 bases; bases outside gene matches: 8. CDR1 is ENHRY, CDR2 SYGVKD, per germline. This CDR3 is 16 amino acids long.

This clonotype was picked up many times. This chain links TRBV5-1 with TRBJ1-6, with 7 bases that match TRBD1. Germline trimming cut 2 bases from V and 10 bases from J; bases unmatched to any gene: 6. There are 14 residues in the CDR3. CDR1 is SGHRS and CDR2 is YFSETQ in the germline V gene. DNA for the CDR3: TGCGCCAGCAGCTTTACAGGGGATCGCTCACCCCTCCACTTT. Protein: CASSFTGDRSPLHF.

This clonotype was seen many times. The chain is built from TRBV3-1 and TRBJ2-7, with D tentatively TRBD1 (6 bases). The CDR3 contains 16 residues. Germline V gene sequence: CDR1 LGHDT, CDR2 YNNKEL (reference sequence). V shed 0 bases and J shed 1 base, with 13 bases lying between them. The CDR3 spells CASSQEYSGTSYEQYF. The CDR3 bases are TGTGCCAGCAGCCAAGAGTATTCGGGGACATCCTACGAGCAGTACTTC.

CDR3: CSARGLVRGKETQYF. The CDR3 bases are TGCAGTGCTAGAGGTCTGGTCAGGGGGAAGGAGACCCAGTACTTC. V is TRBV20-1 and J is TRBJ2-5; the match to TRBD1 covers 7 bases. The CDR3 consists of 15 residues. The J segment lost 5 bases and the V segment lost 1 base, leaving 10 bases of the junction unmatched. From germline, CDR1 is DFQATT and CDR2 SNEGSKA (reference sequence).

With respect to this clonotype: This may come from a read error, since a much larger clone is one base off. Here the CDR3 DNA reads TGCGCCAGCAAAAATCCAGACAGGGTCCAAGGGACCCAGTACTTC. Protein: CASKNPDRVQGTQYF. J is TRBJ2-5 and V is TRBV5-1, with 7 bases identical to TRBD1. The CDR3 contains 15 residues. Germline assignment: CDR1 SGHRS and CDR2 YFSETQ. Filled out from reference TRBV5-1 and TRBJ2-5, the complete variable domain reads KAGVTQTPRYLIKTRGQQVTLSCSPISGHRSVSWYQQTPGQGLQFLFEYFSETQRNKGNFPGRFSGRQFSNSRSEMNVSTLELGDSALYLCASKNPDRVQGTQYFGPGTRLLVL.

This clonotype appeared many times. V and J are TRBV24-1 and TRBJ2-1; 7 positions agree with TRBD1. This CDR3 is built from 15 residues. The J segment lost 5 bases and the V segment lost 4 bases, leaving 7 bases of the junction unmatched. Germline V gene sequence: CDR1 KGHDR, CDR2 SFDVKD. The DNA for the CDR3 is TGTGCCACCAGTGACCGTACAGGGGTAGACAATGAGCAGTTCTTC. It is translated as CATSDRTGVDNEQFF.

The chain couples TRBV6-1 to TRBJ2-5; TRBD1 aligns across 9 bases. The CDR3 extends over 13 amino acids. V gave up 5 bases and J gave up 7 bases; unmatched junction bases: 5. Germline lookup yields CDR1 MNHNS and CDR2 SASEGT. Here the CDR3 DNA reads TGTGCCAGCAGTCGGGACAGGGAGGGGACCCAGTACTTC. Translating it yields CASSRDREGTQYF.

This sequence joins TRBV6-2 or TRBV6-3 and TRBJ2-5; D is ambiguous. Looked up from germline, CDR1 is MNHEY and CDR2 is SVGEGT. The CDR3 totals 14 residues. The ends were cut back, 5 bases at V and 5 bases at J, with 15 bases in the middle. CDR3 sequence reads: CASSRDSIWETQYF. CDR3 bases: TGTGCCAGCAGTCGCGACTCAATCTGGGAGACCCAGTACTTC.

This clonotype was seen a few times. V is TRBV25-1 and J is TRBJ2-7; possible D gene TRBD1, 5 bases. This CDR3 has 14 amino acids. Germline lookup yields CDR1 MGHDK and CDR2 SYGVNS. V was pared by 3 bases and J by 4 bases, with 13 bases between. CDR3 region: CASSDSQGWYEQYF. Here the CDR3 DNA reads TGTGCCAGCAGTGATAGTCAGGGATGGTACGAGCAGTACTTC.

The J gene is TRBJ2-1, the V gene TRBV12-3 or TRBV12-4, with D tentatively TRBD2 (6 bases). V lost 6 bases and J 7 bases, leaving 16 bases between the germline ends. The CDR3 loop spans 14 amino acids. The CDR3 nucleotides are TGTGCCAGCAGACGACTAGATTTGGTAAATGAGCAGTTCTTC. As protein: CASRRLDLVNEQFF.

This clonotype was recorded many times. The gene calls are TRBV20-1 and TRBJ2-1; TRBD2 is a possible D gene (5 bases). There are 13 residues in the CDR3. Per the germline V gene, CDR1 is DFQATT and CDR2 is SNEGSKA (reference sequence). V lost 6 bases and J lost 5, with 14 bases in between. CDR3 bases: TGCAGTGCCCAGAGGGTAGGGCACAATGAGCAGTTCTTC. It specifies CSAQRVGHNEQFF.

The chain couples TRBV5-1 to TRBJ1-1, with D unresolved. Germline loops: CDR1 SGHRS, CDR2 YFSETQ. This CDR3 has 12 residues. The V and J ends lost 5 bases and 0 bases respectively, with 5 bases between them. CDR3 loop: CASRLLNTEAFF. The DNA for the CDR3 is TGCGCCAGCAGGCTCCTGAACACTGAAGCTTTCTTT. The complete variable domain, with remaining parts taken from reference TRBV5-1 and TRBJ1-1, reads KAGVTQTPRYLIKTRGQQVTLSCSPISGHRSVSWYQQTPGQGLQFLFEYFSETQRNKGNFPGRFSGRQFSNSRSEMNVSTLELGDSALYLCASRLLNTEAFFGQGTRLTVV.

This clonotype occurred a few times. This sequence joins TRBV12-3 or TRBV12-4 and TRBJ2-3; 7 positions agree with TRBD2. The CDR3 consists of 15 residues. Trimming removed 9 bases from V and 3 bases from J; junction bases left unmatched: 12. This CDR3 is CASSGWLAETDTQYF. The CDR3 region has the DNA TGTGCCAGTTCCGGATGGCTAGCGGAGACAGATACGCAGTATTTT.

This clonotype was recorded a few times. This sequence joins TRBV11-1 and TRBJ2-4; a possible D gene is TRBD2 (6 bases). CDR3 length equals 18 residues. CDR1 is SGHAT, CDR2 FQDESV, per germline (reference sequence). V was cut by 3 bases and J by 0 bases, with 18 bases left in between. Here the CDR3 reads CASSLDRLSGLAKNIQYF. CDR3 nucleotides: TGTGCCAGCAGCTTGGACCGCCTAAGCGGGCTAGCCAAAAACATTCAGTACTTC.

This clonotype was seen ten or more times. This chain uses TRBV7-8 with TRBJ2-3; D possibly corresponds to TRBD1 (5 bases). The CDR3 length is 15 residues. Germline CDR1 is SGHVS and CDR2 is FQNEAQ. Trimming took 0 bases from V and 2 from J, leaving 9 bases between them. The CDR3 DNA is TGTGCCAGCAGCTTAGCGTCAGGGATCACAGATACGCAGTATTTT. Translating gives CASSLASGITDTQYF.

This clonotype was counted ten times or more. In nucleotides, the CDR3 is TGCGCCAGCAGCCCTTCCGGGGCGAACTATGGCTACACCTTC. This encodes CASSPSGANYGYTF. The J gene is TRBJ1-2, the V gene TRBV4-1; TRBD1 might be the D (5 bases). Germline CDR1 is MGHRA and CDR2 is YSYEKL. This CDR3 has 14 residues. V was trimmed by 4 bases and J by 2 bases, leaving 11 bases between them.

This clonotype was detected a few times. The V gene is TRBV13, the J gene TRBJ2-6; 8 bases line up with TRBD1. V was pared by 5 bases and J by 2 bases, with 5 bases of the junction left unmatched. The CDR3 covers 16 residues. Germline lookup yields CDR1 PRHDT and CDR2 FYEKMQ (reference sequence). CDR3 amino acids: CASSGQGSPGANVLTF. In DNA form, the CDR3 reads TGTGCCAGCAGCGGACAGGGATCTCCTGGGGCCAACGTCCTGACTTTC.

Only a few counts were recorded for this clonotype. The chain recombines TRBV7-2 with TRBJ1-2; no clear D. This CDR3 is 16 amino acids long. The V end was cut by 5 bases, the J end by 0 bases, with 16 bases between. From germline, CDR1 is SGHTA and CDR2 FQGNSA. Written as DNA, the CDR3 is TGTGCCAGCAGCCTCCGAACGGGAAATACTAACTATGGCTACACCTTC. It encodes CASSLRTGNTNYGYTF.

The V gene is TRBV2, the J gene TRBJ2-3; D possibly corresponds to TRBD1 (6 bases). Germline V gene sequence: CDR1 SNHLY, CDR2 FYNNEI. CDR3 length: 14 residues. V dropped 10 bases and J dropped 1 base, with 15 bases sitting between them. CDR3 sequence: CATNRAPRTDTQYF. The CDR3 region has the DNA TGTGCCACAAACAGGGCCCCCCGCACAGATACGCAGTATTTT.